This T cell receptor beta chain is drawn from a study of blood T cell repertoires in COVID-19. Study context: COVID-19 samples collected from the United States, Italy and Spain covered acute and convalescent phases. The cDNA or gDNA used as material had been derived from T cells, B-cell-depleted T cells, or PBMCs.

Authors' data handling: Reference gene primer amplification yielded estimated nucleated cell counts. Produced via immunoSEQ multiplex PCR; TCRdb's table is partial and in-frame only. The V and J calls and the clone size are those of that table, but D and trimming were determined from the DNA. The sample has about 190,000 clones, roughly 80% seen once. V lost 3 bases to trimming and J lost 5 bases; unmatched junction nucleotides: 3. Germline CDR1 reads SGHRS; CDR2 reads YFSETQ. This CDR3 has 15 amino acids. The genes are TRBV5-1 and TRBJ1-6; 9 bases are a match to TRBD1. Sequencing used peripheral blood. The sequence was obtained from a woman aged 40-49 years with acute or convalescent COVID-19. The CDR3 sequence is CASSSDRGNNSPLHF. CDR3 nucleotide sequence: TGCGCCAGCAGCTCAGACAGGGGGAATAATTCACCCCTCCACTTT.